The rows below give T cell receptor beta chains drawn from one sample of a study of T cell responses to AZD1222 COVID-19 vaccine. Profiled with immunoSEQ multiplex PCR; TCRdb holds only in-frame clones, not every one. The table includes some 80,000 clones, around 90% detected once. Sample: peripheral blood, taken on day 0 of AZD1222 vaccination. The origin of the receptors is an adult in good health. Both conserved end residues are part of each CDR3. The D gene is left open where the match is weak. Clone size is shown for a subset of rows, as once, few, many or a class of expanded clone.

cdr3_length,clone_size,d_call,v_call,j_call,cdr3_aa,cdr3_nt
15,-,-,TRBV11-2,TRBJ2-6,CASSLAGLGANVLTF,TGTGCCAGCAGCTTAGCGGGGCTGGGGGCCAACGTCCTGACTTTC
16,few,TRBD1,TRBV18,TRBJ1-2,CASSRPGTGESDGYTF,TGTGCCAGCTCACGGCCCGGGACAGGGGAATCGGATGGCTACACCTTC
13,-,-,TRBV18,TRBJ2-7,CASSPNGGYEQYF,TGTGCCAGCTCACCAAATGGTGGGTACGAGCAGTACTTC
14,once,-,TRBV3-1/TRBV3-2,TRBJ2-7,CASSQGHRSYEQYF,TGTGCCAGCAGCCAAGGGCACAGGAGCTACGAGCAGTACTTC
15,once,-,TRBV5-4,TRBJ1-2,CASSFSVGGNYGYTF,TGTGCCAGCAGCTTTTCCGTGGGGGGGAACTATGGCTACACCTTC
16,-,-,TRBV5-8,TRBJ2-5,CASSLLRGGPPETQYF,TGTGCCAGCAGCTTGTTACGTGGGGGGCCACCGGAGACCCAGTACTTC
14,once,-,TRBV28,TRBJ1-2,CASSFLRVNYGYTF,TGTGCCAGCAGTTTTCTCAGGGTTAACTATGGCTACACCTTC
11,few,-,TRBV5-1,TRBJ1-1,CASRYSTEAFF,TGCGCCAGCAGGTACAGCACTGAAGCTTTCTTT
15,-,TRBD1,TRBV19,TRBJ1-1,CASSPRTGVNTEAFF,TGTGCCAGTAGTCCCAGGACAGGTGTGAACACTGAAGCTTTCTTT
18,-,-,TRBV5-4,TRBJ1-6,CASRDVAVTSSYNSPLHF,TGTGCCAGCAGGGACGTGGCAGTAACAAGCTCCTATAATTCACCCCTCCACTTT
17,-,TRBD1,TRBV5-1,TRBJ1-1,CASSGDRGRIPTTEAFF,TGCGCCAGCAGCGGGGACAGGGGCCGCATCCCCACCACTGAAGCTTTCTTT
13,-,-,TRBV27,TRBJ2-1,CATCTRIRNEQFF,TGTGCCACCTGTACCCGGATTCGGAATGAGCAGTTCTTC
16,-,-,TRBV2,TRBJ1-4,CASMPRWITSYEKLFF,TGTGCCAGCATGCCTCGGTGGATCACGTCGTATGAAAAACTGTTTTTT
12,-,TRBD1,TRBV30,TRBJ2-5,CAWSTGVETQYF,TGTGCCTGGAGTACAGGGGTGGAGACCCAGTACTTC
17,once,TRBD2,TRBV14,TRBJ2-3,CASSRKRPAGVTDTQYF,TGTGCCAGCAGCCGAAAAAGGCCAGCGGGGGTCACAGATACGCAGTATTTT
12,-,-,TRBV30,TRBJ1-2,CAWGDRNYGYTF,TGTGCCTGGGGCGACAGAAACTATGGCTACACCTTC
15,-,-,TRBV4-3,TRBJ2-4,CASSHLTGAKNIQYF,TGCGCCAGCAGCCACCTAACAGGGGCCAAAAACATTCAGTACTTC
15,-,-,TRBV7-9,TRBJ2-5,CASSLPDGGPETQYF,TGTGCCAGCAGCCTACCCGATGGAGGCCCAGAGACCCAGTACTTC
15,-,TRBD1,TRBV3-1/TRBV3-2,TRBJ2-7,CASSLGQGARYEQYF,TGTGCCAGCAGTCTAGGACAGGGTGCACGTTACGAGCAGTACTTC
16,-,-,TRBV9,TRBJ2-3,CASSVAGAGTMNTQYF,TGTGCCAGCAGCGTAGCTGGGGCAGGGACGATGAATACGCAGTATTTT
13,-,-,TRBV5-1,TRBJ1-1,CASSPPRLTEAFF,TGCGCCAGCAGCCCTCCGAGGTTGACTGAAGCTTTCTTT
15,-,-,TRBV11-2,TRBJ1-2,CASSPKGYGPGGYTF,TGTGCCAGCAGCCCAAAAGGGTACGGTCCTGGAGGCTACACCTTC
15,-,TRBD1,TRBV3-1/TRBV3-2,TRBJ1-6,CASSQGTGHYSPLHF,TGTGCCAGCAGCCAAGGGACAGGACATTATTCACCCCTCCACTTT
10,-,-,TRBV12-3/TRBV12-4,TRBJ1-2,CASSLGTRDF,TGTGCCAGCAGTCTCGGGACCAGAGATTTC
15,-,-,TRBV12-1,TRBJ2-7,CASSQKRLMNYEQYF,TGTGCCAGCAGCCAGAAGCGACTGATGAACTACGAGCAGTACTTC
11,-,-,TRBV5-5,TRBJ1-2,CASSVQVEVTF,TGTGCCAGCAGCGTACAGGTTGAGGTCACCTTC
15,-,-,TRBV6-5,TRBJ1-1,CASSSGPGLHTEAFF,TGTGCCAGCAGTTCAGGCCCGGGACTTCACACTGAAGCTTTCTTT
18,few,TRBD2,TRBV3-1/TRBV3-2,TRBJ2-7,CASSQGTSGGPNPYEQYF,TGTGCCAGCAGCCAAGGGACTAGCGGGGGGCCTAACCCCTACGAGCAGTACTTC
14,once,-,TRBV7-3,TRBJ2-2,CASSRGPDSGELFF,TGTGCCAGCAGCCGCGGTCCTGATAGCGGGGAGCTGTTTTTT
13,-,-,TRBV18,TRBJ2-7,CASSPIGGYEQYF,TGTGCCAGCTCACCGATCGGGGGCTACGAGCAGTACTTC
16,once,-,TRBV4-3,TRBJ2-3,CASSQKYPEGGNTQYF,TGCGCCAGCAGCCAAAAGTATCCAGAAGGTGGAAATACGCAGTATTTT
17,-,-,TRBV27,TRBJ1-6,CASSLWQVGSYNSPLHF,TGTGCCAGCAGTTTGTGGCAGGTGGGGTCCTATAATTCACCCCTCCACTTT
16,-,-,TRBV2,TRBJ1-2,CASSGGGRVRRYGYTF,TGTGCCAGCAGTGGGGGGGGCAGGGTCCGACGCTATGGCTACACCTTC
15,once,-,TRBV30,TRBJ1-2,CAWDGFGQANYGYTF,TGTGCCTGGGACGGATTTGGGCAAGCTAACTATGGCTACACCTTC
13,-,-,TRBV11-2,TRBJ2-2,CASMEINTGELFF,TGTGCCAGCATGGAGATTAACACCGGGGAGCTGTTTTTT
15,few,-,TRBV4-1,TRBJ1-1,CASTLRGSLNTEAFF,TGCGCCAGCACCCTCCGGGGCAGCTTGAACACTGAAGCTTTCTTT
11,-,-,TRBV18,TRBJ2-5,CASSPGETQYF,TGTGCCAGCTCACCTGGAGAGACCCAGTACTTC
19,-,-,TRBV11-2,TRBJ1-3,CASSLRVSGYFLGGNTIYF,TGTGCCAGCAGCTTAAGGGTGTCGGGGTACTTCTTAGGTGGAAACACCATATATTTT
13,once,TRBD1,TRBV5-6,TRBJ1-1,CASSGGQTIEAFF,TGTGCCAGCAGCGGGGGACAGACCATTGAAGCTTTCTTT
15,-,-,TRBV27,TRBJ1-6,CASSLSQGTSSPLHF,TGTGCCAGCAGTTTATCGCAGGGGACAAGTTCACCCCTCCACTTT
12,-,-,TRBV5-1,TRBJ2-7,CASSSLRDEQYF,TGCGCCAGCAGCTCCCTCAGGGACGAGCAGTACTTC
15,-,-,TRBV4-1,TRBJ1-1,CASSQEGRTTLSTFF,TGCGCCAGCAGCCAAGAGGGCCGTACTACTTTGTCGACTTTCTTT